This is a list of T cell receptor beta chains from one sample in a study of response to subunit inactivated influenza vaccine. One entry per CDR3 protein, called by TCRdb with MiXCR from the RT-PCR reads. The sample has about 570,000 distinct CDR3 sequences, 12% seen once; the top ten hold about 10%. The specimen comprised PBMCs from blood, sampled on the day of vaccination. These receptors originate from a man in his fifties who received an inactivated influenza vaccine. CDR3s include the opening cysteine and the closing phenylalanine or tryptophan. The D gene is left open where the match is weak. The size field is filled for only some rows; it gives once, few, many or a size class.

size,J,V,D,DNA,CDR3
.,TRBJ2-5,TRBV5-1,TRBD1,TGCGCCAGCAGCTTGGGACAGGGGGTCCGGGAGACCCAGTACTTC,CASSLGQGVRETQYF
few,TRBJ2-4,TRBV29-1,TRBD2,TGCAGCGTTGAGGCGGGAGGGCCGTTGTTGAACATTCAGTACTTC,CSVEAGGPLLNIQYF
many,TRBJ1-2,TRBV28,.,TGTGCCAGCAGTTTATCAGGGGCCTATGGCTACACCTTC,CASSLSGAYGYTF
many,TRBJ1-5,TRBV29-1,.,TGCAGCGTTGGTTGGCAGAACAATCAGCCCCAGCATTTT,CSVGWQNNQPQHF
few,TRBJ1-1,TRBV6-5,TRBD1,TGTGCCAGCAGTTTCAGGACAGGGGGGAACACTGAAGCTTTCTTT,CASSFRTGGNTEAFF
.,TRBJ2-5,TRBV28,TRBD1,TGTGCGACGAGGGGGCAGCAGGAGACCCAGTACTTC,CATRGQQETQYF
many,TRBJ2-3,TRBV12-3/TRBV12-4,.,TGTGCCAGCAGCAGGGGATTGAATACGCAGTATTTT,CASSRGLNTQYF
.,TRBJ2-1,TRBV9,.,TGTGCCAGCAGCGTAGGCAGCGCCGGGTCTTACAATGAGCAGTTCTTC,CASSVGSAGSYNEQFF
once,TRBJ2-3,TRBV5-1,.,TGCGCCAGCAGCTCGTTAACTAACCCTAGGCTGAATTTT,CASSSLTNPRLNF
.,TRBJ2-2,TRBV3-1,TRBD1,TGTGCCAGCCGCCCGAGTCCGGGACAGGAAGACACCGGGGAGCTGTTTTTT,CASRPSPGQEDTGELFF
few,TRBJ2-2,TRBV19,.,TGTGCCACCACTCCGGTCGGGTCTAGCGGGGAGCTGTTTTTT,CATTPVGSSGELFF
.,TRBJ2-7,TRBV29-1,TRBD2,TGCAGCGTTGAAGTTAGCGGGAGCTCCTACGAGCAGTACTTC,CSVEVSGSSYEQYF
.,TRBJ1-1,TRBV12-3/TRBV12-4,TRBD1,TGTGCCAGCAGTGTCCTGTCAGGGGGTCAAGCTTTCTTT,CASSVLSGGQAFF
few,TRBJ2-2,TRBV6-1,.,TGTGCCAGCAGGACAGTGTGGGGGTCGGACACCGGGGAGCTGTTTTTT,CASRTVWGSDTGELFF
many,TRBJ1-1,TRBV7-9,.,TGTGCCAGCAGCCTTGACAGGACGAACACTGAAGCTTTCTTT,CASSLDRTNTEAFF
.,TRBJ2-5,TRBV11-2,TRBD2,TGTGCCAGCAGCGGACGGGCGGGGGGGTTAGAGACCCAGTACTTC,CASSGRAGGLETQYF
.,TRBJ2-7,TRBV14,.,TGTGCCAGCAGCCCGTCGGATGGACAAACGGTATACGAGCAGTACTTC,CASSPSDGQTVYEQYF
many,TRBJ2-5,TRBV24-1,.,TGTGCCACCAGTGATTCCGGGACAACACAAGAGACCCAGTACTTC,CATSDSGTTQETQYF
few,TRBJ2-7,TRBV12-3/TRBV12-4,.,TGTGCCAGCAGTTTTCAGGGTCCTTCAAAGCAGTACTTC,CASSFQGPSKQYF
few,TRBJ1-1,TRBV6-5,.,TGTGCCAGCAGTTACCCGGGAGGGGGAACTGAAGCTTTCTTT,CASSYPGGGTEAFF
.,TRBJ2-7,TRBV20-1,TRBD2,TGCAGTGCTAGAGGACTAGCGGGCTCCTACGAGCTGTACTTC,CSARGLAGSYELYF
.,TRBJ2-7,TRBV13,.,TGTGCCAGCAGCGTCGGAATCGAAGCCTACGAGCAGTACTTC,CASSVGIEAYEQYF
.,TRBJ1-1,TRBV20-1,.,TGCAGTGGACGGATGAACACTGAAGCTTTCTTT,CSGRMNTEAFF
.,TRBJ1-1,TRBV10-3,.,TGTGCCATCAGTCTGGGCGGGGGGGATACTGAAGCTTTCTTT,CAISLGGGDTEAFF
.,TRBJ1-1,TRBV29-1,.,TGCAGCGTTGCGCCCACCATTATTACGCTGGGGGCGAACACTGAAGCTTTCTTT,CSVAPTIITLGANTEAFF
few,TRBJ1-4,TRBV4-1,.,TGCGCCAGCACTACTGGACGGAGCCTAAATGAAAAACTGTTTTTT,CASTTGRSLNEKLFF
.,TRBJ2-1,TRBV9,TRBD2,TGTGCCAGCAGCGTAGAACCACGAGCGGGAGCGTACCACGAGCAGTTCTTC,CASSVEPRAGAYHEQFF